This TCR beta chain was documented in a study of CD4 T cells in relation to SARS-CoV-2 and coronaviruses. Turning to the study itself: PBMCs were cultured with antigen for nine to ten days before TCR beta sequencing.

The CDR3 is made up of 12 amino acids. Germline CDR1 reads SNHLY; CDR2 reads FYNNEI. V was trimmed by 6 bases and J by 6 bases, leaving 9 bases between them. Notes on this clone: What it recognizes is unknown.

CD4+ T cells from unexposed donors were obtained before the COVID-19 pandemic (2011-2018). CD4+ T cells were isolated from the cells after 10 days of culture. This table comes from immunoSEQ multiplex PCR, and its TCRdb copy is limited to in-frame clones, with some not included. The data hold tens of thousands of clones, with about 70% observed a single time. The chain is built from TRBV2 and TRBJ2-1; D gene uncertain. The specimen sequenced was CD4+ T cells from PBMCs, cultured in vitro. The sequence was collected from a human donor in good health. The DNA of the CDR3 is TGTGCCAGCAGCCCAATTGCCAATGAGCAGTTCTTC. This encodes CASSPIANEQFF. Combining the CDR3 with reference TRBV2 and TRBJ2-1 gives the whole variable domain EPEVTQTPSHQVTQMGQEVILRCVPISNHLYFYWYRQILGQKVEFLVSFYNNEISEKSEIFDDQFSVERPDGSNFTLKIRSTKLEDSAMYFCASSPIANEQFFGPGTRLTVL.